Presented here are 21 T cell receptor beta chains from one specimen sequenced in a study of early T cells in non-severe SARS-CoV-2 infection (dated by TCRdb to the early 2020s). The library was made by 5' RACE. TCRdb records NextSeq 500 as the sequencer. TCRdb cleaned the public reads at Q25 with fastp, built clones with MiXCR and kept in-frame beta chains. All rows with the same CDR3 protein become a single entry with the most common DNA and genes. The sample yields tens of thousands of distinct CDR3 sequences; roughly 17% were counted once. Approximately 5.1% of the sample belongs to the ten largest clones. The source material was whole blood, sampled at baseline. These receptor sequences come from an adult who was a healthcare worker with PCR-confirmed SARS-CoV-2 infection or an uninfected control (not recorded which).

The rearrangement uses TRBV10-2 and TRBJ2-3, with TRBD1 matching 10 bases. Germline lookup yields CDR1 WSHSY and CDR2 SAAADI. This CDR3 region has 16 residues. Losses at the gene ends were 9 bases for V and 0 bases for J; bases not matched to a gene: 9. The CDR3 protein is CASRDRGGTSTDTQYF. As DNA, the CDR3 is TGCGCCAGTCGGGACAGGGGAGGTACTAGCACAGATACGCAGTATTTT.

Only a few counts were recorded for this clonotype. The genes are TRBV5-8 and TRBJ1-2; 8 bases fit TRBD1. Germline CDR1 is SGHTS and CDR2 is YDEGEE. CDR3 length: 15 amino acids. With V trimmed by 1 base and J by 7 bases, 9 bases remained unmatched. The DNA of the CDR3 is TGTGCCAGCAGCTTGTGGACAGGGAGATTTCTTGGCTACACCTTC. Translated: CASSLWTGRFLGYTF.

The chain links TRBV11-2 to TRBJ2-7; 7 bases map to TRBD2. The ends lost 5 bases at V and 6 bases at J; junction bases unmatched: 7. In germline, CDR1 is SGHAT, CDR2 FQNNGV. The CDR3 spans 13 residues. The CDR3 nucleotides read TGTGCCAGCAGCGCCGGGACTACGAGCGAGCAGTACTTC. Protein sequence: CASSAGTTSEQYF. The variable domain in full, with the rest retrieved from reference TRBV11-2 and TRBJ2-7, is EAGVAQSPRYKIIEKRQSVAFWCNPISGHATLYWYQQILGQGPKLLIQFQNNGVVDDSQLPKDRFSAERLKGVDSTLKIQPAKLEDSAVYLCASSAGTTSEQYFGPGTRLTVT.

J is TRBJ1-2 and V is TRBV6-2 or TRBV6-3, with TRBD1 identical over 7 bases. Trimming took 8 bases from V and 4 from J; bases not matched to a gene: 10. Germline V gene data show CDR1 as MNHEY and CDR2 as SVGEGT. CDR3 length: 14 amino acids. The CDR3 reads CASCRSGTVYGYTF. CDR3 DNA: TGTGCCAGCTGCCGTTCGGGGACAGTCTATGGCTACACCTTC.

The chain joins TRBV7-2 to TRBJ2-3, with 7 bases lining up with TRBD2. Germline-derived CDR1 and CDR2 are SGHTA and FQGNSA. V shed 0 bases, J shed 5 bases, and the junction held 5 bases outside the gene matches. The CDR3 is 15 amino acids. CDR3 amino acids: CASSLAGGPVDTQYF. The DNA of the CDR3 is TGTGCCAGCAGCTTAGCGGGAGGGCCGGTAGATACGCAGTATTTT.

V usage is TRBV12-3 or TRBV12-4 and J usage is TRBJ2-5, with D unclear. CDR3 length: 16 amino acids. Trimming shortened V by 6 bases and J by 2 bases, and 19 bases separated the two germline ends. CDR3 residues: CASSNRVANNQETQYF. The CDR3, as DNA: TGTGCCAGCAGCAACCGGGTCGCGAACAATCAAGAGACCCAGTACTTC.

This clonotype has only a few counts. The V gene is TRBV18, the J gene TRBJ1-4, with D possibly being TRBD1 (5 bases). Germline assignment: CDR1 KGHSH and CDR2 LQKENI. Trimming cost V 1 base and J 10 bases, with 13 bases left between them. CDR3 size: 14 residues. The CDR3 reads CASSPLFEGRKLFF. As DNA, the CDR3 is TGTGCCAGCTCACCACTGTTTGAGGGGCGAAAACTGTTTTTT.

This clonotype was detected many times. This chain connects TRBV7-6 to TRBJ2-5; 9 bases are a match to TRBD2. V trimming: 3 bases; J trimming: 2 bases; junction bases outside the gene matches: 7. The germline gives CDR1 SGHVS, CDR2 FNYEAQ. The CDR3 sequence is 16 residues long. The CDR3 DNA is TGTGCCAGCAGCTTCCGGACAACTAGCGGGCAAGAGACCCAGTACTTC. Translation gives CASSFRTTSGQETQYF.

This clonotype appeared a few times. This rearrangement joins TRBV20-1 to TRBJ2-7, with D hard to call. Looked up from germline, CDR1 is DFQATT and CDR2 is SNEGSKA (reference sequence). The CDR3 spans 13 residues. V dropped 0 bases and J dropped 4 bases, with 10 bases sitting between them. The CDR3 DNA is TGCAGTGCTAGAGAGACATACGGGTACGAGCAGTACTTC. This sequence encodes CSARETYGYEQYF.

This clonotype was found a few times. The chain is built from TRBV9 and TRBJ2-1, with D possibly matching TRBD2 (5 bases). This CDR3 comprises 12 residues. The germline V and J ends were trimmed by 0 bases and 8 bases, with 6 bases remaining between them. Germline V lookup: CDR1 SGDLS, CDR2 YYNGEE. CDR3 residues: CASSVEGDEQFF. The CDR3 DNA is TGTGCCAGCAGCGTAGAGGGAGATGAGCAGTTCTTC. The variable domain in full, completed from reference TRBV9 and TRBJ2-1, reads DSGVTQTPKHLITATGQRVTLRCSPRSGDLSVYWYQQSLDQGLQFLIQYYNGEERAKGNILERFSAQQFPDLHSELNLSSLELGDSALYFCASSVEGDEQFFGPGTRLTVL.

Note on this clonotype: A read error may account for a junction end that differs from germline. This chain joins TRBV6-1 and TRBJ2-7, with 10 bases matching TRBD2. The CDR3 covers 13 residues. Germline V CDR1 and CDR2: MNHNS, SASEGT. CDR3 in amino acids: CASRTSGSFEQYF. For the CDR3, the DNA is TGTGCCAGCAGGACTAGCGGGTCCTTCGAGCAGTACTTC.

This clonotype was counted a few times. The chain couples TRBV5-1 to TRBJ2-7; TRBD2 matches at 12 bases. CDR1 and CDR2 (germline): SGHRS, YFSETQ. J was trimmed by 7 bases and V by 0 bases; bases with no gene match: 5. This CDR3 region has 15 residues. The CDR3 DNA follows: TGCGCCAGCAGCTTGGTGACTAGCGGGAGTTGGGAGCAGTACTTC. The encoded protein is CASSLVTSGSWEQYF.

The chain has TRBV18 and TRBJ2-7; TRBD2 matches 10 bases. CDR1 and CDR2 (germline): KGHSH, LQKENI. J gave up 4 bases and V 3 bases, and 6 bases lay outside the gene matches. This CDR3 has 15 amino acids. Here the CDR3 DNA reads TGTGCCAGCTCACCGGCGGGACTAGCGAGGTACGAGCAGTACTTC. It translates to CASSPAGLARYEQYF.

Here the CDR3 reads CASSSRVSGANVLTF. The CDR3 region has the DNA TGTGCCAGCAGTTCCAGGGTTTCCGGGGCCAACGTCCTGACTTTC. V and J are TRBV28 and TRBJ2-6; D might be TRBD1 (5 bases). This CDR3 contains 15 residues. V was clipped by 4 bases and J by 4 bases, with 11 bases between them. Germline CDR1 MDHEN, CDR2 SYDVKM.

This clonotype has at least ten counts. The chain is built from TRBV12-5 and TRBJ2-2, with D uncertain. Germline CDR1 is LGHNT and CDR2 is FRNRAP. V lost 6 bases, J lost 1 base, and 6 bases lay in between. The CDR3 has 13 residues. As DNA, the CDR3 is TGTGCTAGTGGGGAGCAGAACACCGGGGAGCTGTTTTTT. Protein sequence: CASGEQNTGELFF.

This chain links TRBV5-6 with TRBJ2-1, with D perhaps TRBD2 (5 bases). From germline, CDR1 is SGHDT and CDR2 YYEEEE. The CDR3 loop spans 12 amino acids. Trimming shortened V by 4 bases and J by 8 bases, and 10 bases separated the two germline ends. CDR3 residues: CASSGGLYEQFF. Written as DNA, the CDR3 is TGTGCCAGCAGCGGAGGCCTATATGAGCAGTTCTTC.

The J gene is TRBJ1-2, the V gene TRBV10-3; no clear D. The germline V gene encodes CDR1 ENHRY and CDR2 SYGVKD. The CDR3 runs to 15 residues. V lost 1 base, J lost 3 bases, and 12 bases lay in between. The CDR3 reads CAISELQLRDYGYTF. The DNA for the CDR3 is TGTGCCATCAGTGAGTTACAACTTAGGGACTATGGCTACACCTTC.

This rearrangement joins TRBV18 to TRBJ1-2, with D tentatively TRBD1 (5 bases). There are 15 residues in the CDR3. V lost 3 bases and J lost 2, with 13 bases in between. Germline loops: CDR1 KGHSH, CDR2 LQKENI. CDR3 in amino acids: CASSPNGAYNYGYTF. CDR3 sequence (DNA): TGTGCCAGCTCACCCAATGGGGCCTACAACTATGGCTACACCTTC.

This clonotype came up a few times. This rearrangement joins TRBV9 to TRBJ2-2; D unresolved. The CDR3 runs 13 residues. The V and J ends lost 3 bases and 4 bases respectively, with 7 bases between them. The germline CDR1 and CDR2 sequences are SGDLS and YYNGEE. In nucleotides, the CDR3 is TGTGCCAGCAGCGCCATAGCCACCGGGGAGCTGTTTTTT. Protein product: CASSAIATGELFF.

This clonotype was counted only a few times. This chain connects TRBV4-1 to TRBJ1-5; D unresolved. Trimming removed 0 bases from V and 3 bases from J, with 9 bases in between. Germline V gene data show CDR1 as MGHRA and CDR2 as YSYEKL. CDR3 size: 15 residues. The CDR3 DNA sequence: TGCGCCAGCAGCCAAGATGTGGCAGCCAATCAGCCCCAGCATTTT. Amino acids: CASSQDVAANQPQHF.

On this clonotype: This may come from a read error, since a much larger clone is one base off. The rearrangement uses TRBV9 and TRBJ2-7; 8 positions agree with TRBD1. V shed 3 bases, J shed 0 bases, and the junction held 2 bases outside the gene matches. The CDR3 has 14 residues. Germline loops: CDR1 SGDLS, CDR2 YYNGEE. CDR3 in amino acids: CASSEGQGSYEQYF. The CDR3 DNA is TGTGCCAGCAGCGAAGGACAGGGCTCCTACGAGCAGTACTTC.